The clone carrying this TCR beta chain showed up many times. This CDR3 comprises 18 residues. The J segment lost 4 bases and the V segment lost 2 bases, leaving 14 bases of the junction unmatched. CDR1 and CDR2 (germline): SGHRS, YFSETQ. This sample is drawn from a study of spatial heterogeneity in lung cancer. Study information: The library had UMIs, and each TCR and UMI pair averaged more than ten raw reads.

The time point: sample taken at primary tumor resection. A single record per CDR3 protein comes from TCRdb applying MiXCR to the 5' RACE reads. Of tens of thousands of distinct CDR3 sequences in the sample, about 7% were seen once. This sequence was found in a female donor with early-stage non-small cell lung cancer. Sequencing was performed on PBMCs, taken at surgery. J is TRBJ2-1 and V is TRBV5-1; the match to TRBD2 covers 8 bases. The CDR3 loop reads CASSFALAAPQIYNEQFF. For the CDR3, the DNA is TGCGCCAGCAGCTTCGCACTAGCGGCGCCTCAGATTTACAATGAGCAGTTCTTC.